This T cell receptor beta chain is drawn from a study of T cells in Graves' hyperthyroidism and ophthalmopathy. Per germline, CDR1 MGHDK and CDR2 SYGVNS. V was shortened by 3 bases and J by 4 bases, with 10 bases between the two germline ends. The CDR3 is made up of 14 amino acids. Amplification of TCR beta CDR3 regions used RNA as the template. The HTBI primer set drove a first-round RT-PCR of the TCR CDR3. One entry per CDR3 protein, called by TCRdb with MiXCR from the multiplex PCR reads. There are 500,000 to 750,000 distinct CDR3 sequences in the sample; 40% to 55% occur only once, and about 8.3% lies in the top ten. With a duration under 2 months, the hyperthyroidism was newly diagnosed in patients aged 18 to 65. The study based diagnoses on clinical symptoms, serum thyroxine and TRAb, thyroid ultrasound and orbital computed tomography.

This TCR came from a woman under 30 with Graves' hyperthyroidism. The specimen was peripheral blood or thyroid tissue (not recorded which). This sequence joins TRBV25-1 and TRBJ1-5, with a possible D match to TRBD1 (6 bases). The CDR3 bases are TGTGCCAGCAGTGACGGGACAAGGAATCAGCCCCAGCATTTT. Its translation is CASSDGTRNQPQHF.